This T cell receptor beta chain was captured in a study of chronic HIV infection and antiretroviral therapy. Using its own MiXCR run on the 5' RACE reads, TCRdb lists one record per CDR3 protein. The table has 40,000 to 60,000 distinct CDR3 sequences, 19% seen once. V lost 4 bases to trimming and J lost 0 bases; unmatched junction nucleotides: 7. Germline CDR1 and CDR2: SGHRS and YFSETQ. This CDR3 region has 16 residues. This rearrangement joins TRBV5-1 to TRBJ2-7; 10 bases match TRBD2. The TCR sequence derives from an adult who had HIV and had not received antiretroviral therapy, or was an uninfected healthy control (not recorded which). Sequencing was done on a sample of peripheral blood. CDR3 sequence (DNA): TGCGCCAGCAGCCTTAGCGGGAGGACAAGCTCCTACGAGCAGTACTTC. Protein product: CASSLSGRTSSYEQYF.